A selection of T cell receptor beta chains follows, all from one sample in a study of graft-versus-host responses after intestinal transplantation. Assay: immunoSEQ multiplex PCR; the TCRdb copy retains only in-frame clones and omits some. The data show about 57,000 clones, 70% to 90% seen once. The sample was PBMCs, taken 26 days after transplant. These receptors originate from a human patient who received an intestinal transplant, so some T cells may come from the graft donor. Both conserved end residues are part of each CDR3. A D gene is named only where the DNA matches it firmly. Size tells how often a clone was seen (once, few, many) or the class of an expanded clone, and some rows leave it out.

V: TRBV2; size: NA; length: 13; J: TRBJ2-5; D: TRBD1; CDR3: CASSPTGEWTQYF; DNA: TGTGCCAGCAGTCCGACAGGGGAGTGGACCCAGTACTTC
V: TRBV9; size: NA; length: 13; J: TRBJ2-2; D: NA; CDR3: CASLASSTGELFF; DNA: TGTGCCAGCCTGGCTTCTAGCACCGGGGAGCTGTTTTTT
V: TRBV6-1; size: NA; length: 16; J: TRBJ1-2; D: TRBD1; CDR3: CASSAISGTGGEGYTF; DNA: TGTGCCAGCAGTGCGATTTCCGGGACAGGGGGAGAGGGCTACACCTTC
V: TRBV28; size: NA; length: 14; J: TRBJ2-1; D: TRBD1; CDR3: CASTRRQGSNEQFF; DNA: TGTGCCAGTACCCGACGACAGGGGTCCAATGAGCAGTTCTTC
V: TRBV11-3; size: NA; length: 14; J: TRBJ2-2; D: NA; CDR3: CASSQSSNTGELFF; DNA: TGTGCCAGCAGTCAGTCGTCGAACACCGGGGAGCTGTTTTTT
V: TRBV29-1; size: once; length: 11; J: TRBJ1-4; D: NA; CDR3: CSAHRGEKLFF; DNA: TGCAGCGCCCATAGGGGGGAAAAACTGTTTTTT
V: TRBV2; size: NA; length: 13; J: TRBJ1-1; D: NA; CDR3: CARTQGENTEAFF; DNA: TGTGCCAGAACACAGGGAGAGAACACTGAAGCTTTCTTT
V: TRBV5-1; size: once; length: 12; J: TRBJ2-1; D: NA; CDR3: CASSPSPNEQFF; DNA: TGCGCCAGCAGCCCTAGTCCCAATGAGCAGTTCTTC
V: TRBV5-1; size: NA; length: 15; J: TRBJ1-6; D: NA; CDR3: CASSLDRRVKSPLHF; DNA: TGCGCCAGCAGCTTGGATCGCAGGGTTAAGTCACCCCTCCACTTT
V: TRBV28; size: once; length: 16; J: TRBJ1-2; D: TRBD1; CDR3: CASSLSSRTGIRGYTF; DNA: TGTGCCAGCAGTTTGAGTTCTAGGACAGGGATTCGTGGCTACACCTTC
V: TRBV28; size: NA; length: 19; J: TRBJ2-2; D: TRBD2; CDR3: CASSGPNLAGGKNTGELFF; DNA: TGTGCCAGCAGTGGTCCCAACCTAGCGGGGGGGAAAAACACCGGGGAGCTGTTTTTT
V: TRBV2; size: NA; length: 15; J: TRBJ2-1; D: NA; CDR3: CASSDLGVGNNEQFF; DNA: TGTGCCAGCAGTGATTTGGGAGTAGGCAACAATGAGCAGTTCTTC
V: TRBV18; size: NA; length: 14; J: TRBJ2-3; D: NA; CDR3: CASSPPASLNTQYF; DNA: TGTGCCAGCTCACCACCGGCTAGCTTGAATACGCAGTATTTT
V: TRBV7-9; size: NA; length: 12; J: TRBJ1-1; D: NA; CDR3: CASSVLNTEAFF; DNA: TGTGCCAGCAGCGTCCTAAACACTGAAGCTTTCTTT
V: TRBV11-2; size: NA; length: 14; J: TRBJ2-1; D: TRBD2; CDR3: CASSLGRANNEQFF; DNA: TGTGCCAGCAGCCTCGGGAGGGCCAACAATGAGCAGTTCTTC
V: TRBV9; size: NA; length: 17; J: TRBJ1-2; D: NA; CDR3: CASSVGGEARVNYGYTF; DNA: TGTGCCAGCAGCGTAGGGGGGGAAGCAAGGGTGAACTATGGCTACACCTTC
V: TRBV4-3; size: NA; length: 18; J: TRBJ1-5; D: TRBD1; CDR3: CASSQDRDSSYSNQPQHF; DNA: TGCGCCAGCAGCCAAGATCGGGACAGTTCCTATAGCAATCAGCCCCAGCATTTT
V: TRBV7-8; size: NA; length: 16; J: TRBJ2-3; D: TRBD2; CDR3: CASSSRGGRGGDTQYF; DNA: TGTGCCAGCAGCTCACGGGGGGGTCGGGGGGGAGATACGCAGTATTTT
V: TRBV9; size: NA; length: 14; J: TRBJ2-5; D: TRBD1; CDR3: CASSAGGMGETQYF; DNA: TGTGCCAGCAGCGCAGGGGGCATGGGGGAGACCCAGTACTTC
V: TRBV4-2; size: NA; length: 16; J: TRBJ1-1; D: NA; CDR3: CASSQDHQGPSTEAFF; DNA: TGTGCCAGCAGCCAAGATCATCAGGGGCCGTCAACTGAAGCTTTCTTT
V: TRBV29-1; size: once; length: 17; J: TRBJ2-5; D: NA; CDR3: CSGRVRLAHTYQETQYF; DNA: TGCAGCGGGAGGGTCAGGCTAGCGCATACGTACCAAGAGACCCAGTACTTC
V: TRBV7-6; size: NA; length: 14; J: TRBJ2-2; D: NA; CDR3: CASSLLANTGELFF; DNA: TGTGCCAGCAGCTTACTAGCGAACACCGGGGAGCTGTTTTTT
V: TRBV5-1; size: NA; length: 14; J: TRBJ2-1; D: TRBD2; CDR3: CASSLQREDNEQFF; DNA: TGCGCCAGCAGCTTGCAGCGGGAGGATAATGAGCAGTTCTTC
V: TRBV11-3; size: once; length: 13; J: TRBJ2-7; D: NA; CDR3: CASSLGASYEQYF; DNA: TGTGCCAGCAGCTTAGGGGCGTCCTACGAGCAGTACTTC
V: TRBV28; size: NA; length: 16; J: TRBJ1-3; D: NA; CDR3: CASSWAGLNSGNTIYF; DNA: TGTGCCAGCAGTTGGGCAGGTCTTAACTCTGGAAACACCATATATTTT
V: TRBV30; size: NA; length: 13; J: TRBJ1-2; D: NA; CDR3: CAWLGGTNYGYTF; DNA: TGTGCCTGGTTGGGGGGGACTAACTATGGCTACACCTTC
V: TRBV28; size: NA; length: 17; J: TRBJ2-3; D: TRBD2; CDR3: CASSLEAASGDTDTQYF; DNA: TGTGCCAGCAGTTTGGAGGCGGCTAGCGGGGACACAGATACGCAGTATTTT
V: TRBV5-1; size: NA; length: 15; J: TRBJ2-7; D: TRBD2; CDR3: CASSYSGRNSYEQYF; DNA: TGCGCCAGCAGCTATAGCGGGAGGAACTCCTACGAGCAGTACTTC
V: TRBV9; size: once; length: 14; J: TRBJ2-7; D: TRBD2; CDR3: CASSVGLAGWEQYF; DNA: TGTGCCAGCAGCGTAGGACTAGCGGGTTGGGAGCAGTACTTC
V: TRBV29-1; size: NA; length: 14; J: TRBJ1-1; D: TRBD1; CDR3: CSVERTGFGTEAFF; DNA: TGCAGCGTTGAGAGGACAGGCTTCGGGACTGAAGCTTTCTTT
V: TRBV9; size: NA; length: 13; J: TRBJ2-7; D: TRBD1; CDR3: CASSPYDRDEQYF; DNA: TGTGCCAGCAGCCCCTACGACAGGGACGAGCAGTACTTC
V: TRBV4-1; size: NA; length: 14; J: TRBJ1-5; D: NA; CDR3: CASSQDAGHQPQHF; DNA: TGCGCCAGCAGCCAAGATGCAGGGCATCAGCCCCAGCATTTT
V: TRBV6-1; size: NA; length: 15; J: TRBJ2-2; D: NA; CDR3: CASSDGGADTGELFF; DNA: TGTGCCAGCAGTGATGGGGGCGCGGACACCGGGGAGCTGTTTTTT
V: TRBV7-9; size: NA; length: 16; J: TRBJ2-3; D: NA; CDR3: CASSLDRGAPTDTQYF; DNA: TGTGCCAGCAGCTTAGACCGGGGGGCCCCCACAGATACGCAGTATTTT
V: TRBV6-5; size: NA; length: 14; J: TRBJ1-6; D: NA; CDR3: CATTQAGINSPLHF; DNA: TGTGCCACCACTCAAGCGGGGATAAATTCACCCCTCCACTTT
V: TRBV7-9; size: NA; length: 16; J: TRBJ2-1; D: TRBD1; CDR3: CASSPGQGATYNEQFF; DNA: TGTGCCAGCAGCCCCGGACAGGGGGCAACCTACAATGAGCAGTTCTTC
V: TRBV27; size: NA; length: 17; J: TRBJ2-2; D: TRBD2; CDR3: CASNSGSGRAQHGELFF; DNA: TGTGCCAGCAACTCCGGTAGCGGGAGGGCCCAACACGGGGAGCTGTTTTTT
V: TRBV6-4; size: NA; length: 16; J: TRBJ2-2; D: NA; CDR3: CASSEFAFPPTGELFF; DNA: TGTGCCAGCAGTGAATTTGCGTTCCCCCCCACCGGGGAGCTGTTTTTT
V: TRBV5-1; size: NA; length: 16; J: TRBJ1-3; D: NA; CDR3: CASSLVDRDNGNTIYF; DNA: TGCGCCAGCAGCCTGGTGGACAGAGATAATGGAAACACCATATATTTT
V: TRBV9; size: NA; length: 18; J: TRBJ2-1; D: NA; CDR3: CASSVAPLRTTSYNEQFF; DNA: TGTGCCAGCAGCGTAGCCCCACTCCGGACAACCTCCTACAATGAGCAGTTCTTC
V: TRBV19; size: few; length: 14; J: TRBJ1-5; D: TRBD1; CDR3: CASRGTGLNQPQHF; DNA: TGTGCCAGTAGGGGGACAGGCCTCAATCAGCCCCAGCATTTT
V: TRBV5-4; size: NA; length: 17; J: TRBJ1-2; D: NA; CDR3: CASSRAGGEALNYGYTF; DNA: TGTGCCAGCAGCCGGGCTGGAGGGGAGGCCCTTAACTATGGCTACACCTTC
V: TRBV10-2; size: NA; length: 14; J: TRBJ2-7; D: TRBD2; CDR3: CASSAAGGLGEQYF; DNA: TGCGCCAGCAGTGCAGCGGGAGGTTTAGGCGAGCAGTACTTC
V: TRBV2; size: NA; length: 19; J: TRBJ2-2; D: TRBD2; CDR3: CASRGSGRPVGTRTGELFF; DNA: TGTGCCAGCCGGGGGAGCGGGAGGCCTGTGGGTACGAGAACCGGGGAGCTGTTTTTT
V: TRBV5-1; size: NA; length: 14; J: TRBJ2-2; D: NA; CDR3: CASSLARGTGELFF; DNA: TGCGCCAGCAGCTTGGCCCGAGGGACCGGGGAGCTGTTTTTT
V: TRBV19; size: NA; length: 13; J: TRBJ1-5; D: NA; CDR3: CASLVYRNQPQHF; DNA: TGTGCCAGTCTAGTATACCGCAATCAGCCCCAGCATTTT
V: TRBV27; size: NA; length: 14; J: TRBJ2-7; D: NA; CDR3: CASSLKGGAYEQYF; DNA: TGTGCCAGCAGTTTAAAGGGAGGCGCCTACGAGCAGTACTTC
V: TRBV19; size: NA; length: 14; J: TRBJ2-3; D: TRBD1; CDR3: CAPNQGVYTDTQYF; DNA: TGTGCGCCGAATCAGGGGGTCTACACAGATACGCAGTATTTT
V: TRBV7-2; size: once; length: 19; J: TRBJ2-2; D: NA; CDR3: CASSSKLPSRYANTGELFF; DNA: TGTGCCAGCAGCTCGAAATTACCTAGCCGGTACGCGAACACCGGGGAGCTGTTTTTT
V: TRBV5-1; size: NA; length: 13; J: TRBJ2-7; D: NA; CDR3: CASSLRGSHEQYF; DNA: TGCGCCAGCAGCCTCAGGGGTTCCCACGAGCAGTACTTC
V: TRBV6-5; size: NA; length: 14; J: TRBJ1-1; D: NA; CDR3: CASSYAGRGTEAFF; DNA: TGTGCCAGCAGTTACGCAGGTAGGGGGACTGAAGCTTTCTTT
V: TRBV28; size: NA; length: 13; J: TRBJ1-6; D: NA; CDR3: CASSFQGNSPLHF; DNA: TGTGCCAGCAGTTTCCAGGGTAATTCACCCCTCCACTTT
V: TRBV28; size: once; length: 17; J: TRBJ1-3; D: NA; CDR3: CASSFSVWSLSGNTIYF; DNA: TGTGCCAGCAGTTTTAGTGTCTGGAGTCTCTCTGGAAACACCATATATTTT
V: TRBV9; size: NA; length: 15; J: TRBJ1-2; D: TRBD1; CDR3: CASSLISQGAAGYTF; DNA: TGTGCCAGCAGCTTAATTTCACAGGGGGCGGCTGGCTACACCTTC
V: TRBV7-6; size: NA; length: 17; J: TRBJ2-7; D: TRBD1; CDR3: CASSLGAGQGTSYEQYF; DNA: TGTGCCAGCAGCTTGGGGGCAGGACAGGGTACCTCCTACGAGCAGTACTTC
V: TRBV5-1; size: NA; length: 15; J: TRBJ2-3; D: NA; CDR3: CASSSTPRGAGTQYF; DNA: TGCGCCAGCAGCTCAACTCCCCGGGGGGCAGGTACGCAGTATTTT
V: TRBV2; size: NA; length: 12; J: TRBJ1-2; D: NA; CDR3: CASSEGGVGYTF; DNA: TGTGCCAGCAGTGAGGGAGGGGTCGGCTACACCTTC
V: TRBV4-2; size: NA; length: 16; J: TRBJ1-3; D: NA; CDR3: CASSQAGGQGWNTIYF; DNA: TGTGCCAGCAGCCAAGCCGGAGGGCAGGGCTGGAACACCATATATTTT
V: TRBV6-5; size: NA; length: 15; J: TRBJ1-5; D: TRBD1; CDR3: CASSPSWTGDQPQHF; DNA: TGTGCCAGCAGTCCCTCCTGGACAGGGGATCAGCCCCAGCATTTT